This entry lists 3 T cell receptor beta chains sequenced from one sample in a study of T cells after yellow fever vaccination. TCRdb ran MiXCR on the 5' RACE reads and lists one entry per CDR3 protein. The repertoire holds about 300,000 distinct CDR3 sequences, with 6.5% to 8.5% as singletons. The sequences come from PBMCs, collected around 45 days after the first yellow fever vaccination. The receptor set was obtained from a man between 18 and 35 years old who received the YFV17D yellow fever vaccine.

This rearrangement joins TRBV6-2 or TRBV6-3 to TRBJ1-4; 8 bases match TRBD1. The CDR3 has 14 residues. The V segment lost 6 bases and the J segment 4 bases; nucleotides outside the gene matches: 4. Germline V CDR1 and CDR2: MNHEY, SVGEGT. The CDR3 here is CASRDRAYNEKLFF. CDR3 sequence (DNA): TGTGCCAGCAGGGACAGGGCCTATAATGAAAAACTGTTTTTT.

This clonotype has just a few counts. The chain is built from TRBV12-3 or TRBV12-4 and TRBJ2-5; the match to TRBD2 covers 9 bases. This CDR3 contains 15 residues. V trimming: 5 bases; J trimming: 5 bases; junction bases outside the gene matches: 9. The CDR3 DNA sequence: TGTGCCAGCAGTCCACGACTAGCGGTACCGGAGACCCAGTACTTC. Protein: CASSPRLAVPETQYF.

The chain joins TRBV7-2 to TRBJ1-3; perhaps TRBD1 as D (5 bases). The CDR3 loop spans 13 amino acids. V was clipped by 3 bases and J by 8 bases, with 11 bases between them. The V gene's germline CDR1 is SGHTA and CDR2 FQGNSA. The CDR3 region has the DNA TGTGCCAGCAGCTTCGCCGGGGGGGACACCATATATTTT. Translated: CASSFAGGDTIYF.